The clone carrying this T cell receptor beta chain was found once. Antigen: not known. Measured with immunoSEQ multiplex PCR; TCRdb has only the in-frame clones, and not every one. The sample carries about 82,000 clones, 85% to 90% recorded once. Researchers took blood at baseline, on cycle 4 day 1, and on cycle 7 day 1. This specimen belongs to a study of OX40 agonist ivuxolimab in advanced cancers. The study's findings and limits: In the 0.1-3.0 mg/kg groups, partial responders showed among the lowest expansion. In a subset of nonresponders, normalized T-cell clonal expansion was also low.

The origin of this receptor is an adult with an advanced solid tumor such as melanoma, head and neck, liver or kidney cancer. Sequencing used CD4+ or CD8+ T cells sorted from blood, obtained in a trial of the OX40 agonist ivuxolimab.

The CDR3 loop is CASSDRPTNEKLFF. The DNA of the CDR3 is TGTGCCAGCAGTGACAGACCCACTAATGAAAAACTGTTTTTT. V is TRBV6-1 and J is TRBJ1-4; no reliable D call. The CDR3 sequence is 14 residues long. CDR1 is MNHNS and CDR2 is SASEGT in the germline V gene. Deletions cut 3 bases from V and 2 bases from J, with 7 bases between.